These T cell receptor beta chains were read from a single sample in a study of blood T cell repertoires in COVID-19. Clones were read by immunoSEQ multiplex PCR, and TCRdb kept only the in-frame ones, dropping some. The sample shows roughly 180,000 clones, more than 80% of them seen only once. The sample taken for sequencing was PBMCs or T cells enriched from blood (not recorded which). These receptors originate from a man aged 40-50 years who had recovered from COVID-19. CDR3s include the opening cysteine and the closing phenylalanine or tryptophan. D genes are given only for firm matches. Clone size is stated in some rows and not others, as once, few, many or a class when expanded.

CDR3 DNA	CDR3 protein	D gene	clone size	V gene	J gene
TGTGCCAGCAGTTCTGCGCGGACAGGGGGCACTGAAGCTTTCTTT	CASSSARTGGTEAFF	TRBD1	NA	TRBV28	TRBJ1-1
TGTGCCAGCAGCTTGGCCGGCAGGGGAAATGGCTACACCTTC	CASSLAGRGNGYTF	NA	NA	TRBV5-8	TRBJ1-2
TGTGCCTGGAGTGCTCCCCCCCGGGGCGGGGGTAGGGACGAGCAGTACTTC	CAWSAPPRGGGRDEQYF	TRBD2	NA	TRBV30	TRBJ2-7
TGTGCCAGCAGCTCCGGACAGGGGGCGCGAACCAACGAGCAGTACTTC	CASSSGQGARTNEQYF	TRBD1	NA	TRBV7-3	TRBJ2-7
TGCGCCAGCAACCACTTTGCGCGGGGGATTACCTACGAGCAGTACTTC	CASNHFARGITYEQYF	TRBD2	NA	TRBV10-1	TRBJ2-7
TGTGCCAGCAGCTATCGACAGAAAAACGAGCAGTACTTC	CASSYRQKNEQYF	NA	NA	TRBV7-2	TRBJ2-7
TGTGCCAGCAGCGTAACACCGGTGGCGGGAGTAATCGAGCAGTACTTC	CASSVTPVAGVIEQYF	TRBD2	NA	TRBV9	TRBJ2-7
TGTGCTAGTGTTCTAGCGGGGTCCTACAATGAGCAGTTCTTC	CASVLAGSYNEQFF	TRBD2	few	TRBV12-5	TRBJ2-1
TGCGCCAGCAGTGATTCCGACAGGGGAGGAAACACCATATATTTT	CASSDSDRGGNTIYF	TRBD1	NA	TRBV10-1	TRBJ1-3
TGTGCCAGCAGCAAAGACGGGGGGACTGAAGCTTTCTTT	CASSKDGGTEAFF	NA	few	TRBV21-1	TRBJ1-1
TGTGCCAGTAGTCCGGGGGGGGCCCCCGGGAGCTATGGCTACACCTTC	CASSPGGAPGSYGYTF	NA	NA	TRBV19	TRBJ1-2
TGTGCCAGCAGCTTAGTTCGTGGGGCGCTTACTGGAAACACCATATATTTT	CASSLVRGALTGNTIYF	NA	once	TRBV7-2	TRBJ1-3
TGTGCCTGGAGTCAAGGACTTCCCTCCTACGAGCAGTACTTC	CAWSQGLPSYEQYF	NA	NA	TRBV30	TRBJ2-7
TGTGCCAGCAGCACGACAGGGACTTATTCACCCCTCCACTTT	CASSTTGTYSPLHF	TRBD1	once	TRBV28	TRBJ1-6
TGTGCCAGCAGCCCTGACAGGCTATTACACAATGAGCAGTTCTTC	CASSPDRLLHNEQFF	NA	NA	TRBV14	TRBJ2-1
TGTGCCAGCAGCCAAGTCAGTTCCTACGAGCAGTACTTC	CASSQVSSYEQYF	NA	NA	TRBV3-1/TRBV3-2	TRBJ2-7
TGTGCCAGCACTACCGGACAGGACCTGAACTATGGCTACACCTTC	CASTTGQDLNYGYTF	TRBD1	NA	TRBV28	TRBJ1-2
TGTGCCAGCAGCCAAGGGGCGGGGGGCAATCAGCCCCAGCATTTT	CASSQGAGGNQPQHF	NA	NA	TRBV3-1/TRBV3-2	TRBJ1-5